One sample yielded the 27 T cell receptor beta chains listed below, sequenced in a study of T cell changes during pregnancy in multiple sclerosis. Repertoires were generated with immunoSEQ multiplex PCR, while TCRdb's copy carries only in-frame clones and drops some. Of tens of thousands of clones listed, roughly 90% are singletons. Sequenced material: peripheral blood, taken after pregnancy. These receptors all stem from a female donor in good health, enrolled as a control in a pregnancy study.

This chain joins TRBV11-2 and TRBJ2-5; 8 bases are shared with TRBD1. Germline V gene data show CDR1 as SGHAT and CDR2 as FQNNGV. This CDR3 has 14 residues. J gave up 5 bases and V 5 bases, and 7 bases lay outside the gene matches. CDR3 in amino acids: CASSPAGGKETQYF. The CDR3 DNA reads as TGTGCCAGCAGCCCGGCAGGGGGCAAGGAGACCCAGTACTTC.

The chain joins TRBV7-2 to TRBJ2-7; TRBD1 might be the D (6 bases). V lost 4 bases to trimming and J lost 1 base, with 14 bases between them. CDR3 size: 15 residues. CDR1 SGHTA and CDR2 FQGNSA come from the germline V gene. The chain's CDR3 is CASSSWQGLSYEQYF. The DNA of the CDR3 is TGTGCCAGCAGCTCATGGCAGGGGCTTTCCTACGAGCAGTACTTC.

The CDR3 here is CASSSNKDSTGELFF. The CDR3 DNA is TGTGCCAGCAGCAGCAACAAAGACAGCACCGGGGAGCTGTTTTTT. The V and J genes are TRBV5-4 and TRBJ2-2; possibly TRBD1 for D (5 bases). V was pared by 4 bases and J by 4 bases, with 14 bases between. CDR3 size: 15 residues. From germline, CDR1 is SGHNT and CDR2 YYREEE (reference sequence).

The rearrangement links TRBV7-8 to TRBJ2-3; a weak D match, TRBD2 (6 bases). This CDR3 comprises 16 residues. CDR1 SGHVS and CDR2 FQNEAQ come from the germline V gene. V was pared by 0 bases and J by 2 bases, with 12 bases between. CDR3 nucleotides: TGTGCCAGCAGCTTAGCGGGCGGGGCAGCCACAGATACGCAGTATTTT. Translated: CASSLAGGAATDTQYF.

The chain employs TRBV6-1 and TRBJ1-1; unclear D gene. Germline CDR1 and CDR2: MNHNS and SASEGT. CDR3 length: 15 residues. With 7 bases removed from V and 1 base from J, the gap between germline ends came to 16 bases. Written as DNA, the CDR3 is TGTGCCAGCACCCTACGCGGGGAGAGGAACACTGAAGCTTTCTTT. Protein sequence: CASTLRGERNTEAFF.

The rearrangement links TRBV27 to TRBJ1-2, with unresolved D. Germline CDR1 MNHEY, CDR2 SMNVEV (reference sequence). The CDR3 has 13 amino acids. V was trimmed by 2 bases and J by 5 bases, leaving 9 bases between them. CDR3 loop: CASSLRTEYGYTF. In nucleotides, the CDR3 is TGTGCCAGCAGTTTACGCACAGAGTATGGCTACACCTTC.

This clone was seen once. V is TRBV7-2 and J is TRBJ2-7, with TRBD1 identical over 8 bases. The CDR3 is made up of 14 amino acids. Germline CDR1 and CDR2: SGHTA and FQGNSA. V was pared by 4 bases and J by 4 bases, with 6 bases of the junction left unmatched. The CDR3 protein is CASSSGQGGYEQYF. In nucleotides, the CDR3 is TGTGCCAGCAGCTCAGGACAGGGAGGTTACGAGCAGTACTTC. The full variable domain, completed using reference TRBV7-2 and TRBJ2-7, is GAGVSQSPSNKVTEKGKDVELRCDPISGHTALYWYRQSLGQGLEFLIYFQGNSAPDKSGLPSDRFSAERTGGSVSTLTIQRTQQEDSAVYLCASSSGQGGYEQYFGPGTRLTVT.

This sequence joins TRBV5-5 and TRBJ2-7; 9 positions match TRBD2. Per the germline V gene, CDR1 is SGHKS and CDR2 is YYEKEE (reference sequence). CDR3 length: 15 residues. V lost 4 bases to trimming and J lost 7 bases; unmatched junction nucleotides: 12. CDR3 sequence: CASSAHLSGSGEQYF. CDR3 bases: TGTGCCAGCAGCGCCCACCTTAGCGGGAGCGGTGAGCAGTACTTC.

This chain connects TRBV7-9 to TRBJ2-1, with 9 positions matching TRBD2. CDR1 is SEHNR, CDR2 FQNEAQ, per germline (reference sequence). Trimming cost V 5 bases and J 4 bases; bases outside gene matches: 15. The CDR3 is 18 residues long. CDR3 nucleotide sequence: TGTGCCAGCAGCAGCACGGGGGGCTTAGCGGGGGTTTACAATGAGCAGTTCTTC. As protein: CASSSTGGLAGVYNEQFF.

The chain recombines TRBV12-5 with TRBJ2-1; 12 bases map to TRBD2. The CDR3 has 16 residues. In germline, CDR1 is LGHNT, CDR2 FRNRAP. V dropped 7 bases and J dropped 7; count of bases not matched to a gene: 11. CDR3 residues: CASDTSGGTLSNEQFF. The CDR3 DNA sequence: TGTGCTAGTGATACTAGCGGGGGGACTCTGTCTAATGAGCAGTTCTTC.

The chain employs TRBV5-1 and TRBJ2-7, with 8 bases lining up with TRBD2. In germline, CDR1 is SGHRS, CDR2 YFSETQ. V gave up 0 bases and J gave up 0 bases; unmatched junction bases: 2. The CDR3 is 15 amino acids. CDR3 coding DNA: TGCGCCAGCAGCTTGGCCGGGACTAGCTCCTACGAGCAGTACTTC. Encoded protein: CASSLAGTSSYEQYF.

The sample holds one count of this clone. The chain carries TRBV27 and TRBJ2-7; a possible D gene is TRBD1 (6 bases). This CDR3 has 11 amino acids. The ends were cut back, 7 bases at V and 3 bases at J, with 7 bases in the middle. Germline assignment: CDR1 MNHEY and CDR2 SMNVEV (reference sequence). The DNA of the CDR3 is TGTGCCAGCATCAGGGGCTACGAGCAGTACTTC. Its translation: CASIRGYEQYF.

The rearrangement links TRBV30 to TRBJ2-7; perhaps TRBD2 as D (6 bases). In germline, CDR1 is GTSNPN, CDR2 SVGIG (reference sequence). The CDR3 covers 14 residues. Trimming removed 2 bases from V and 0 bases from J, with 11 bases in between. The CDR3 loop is CAWSKASDSYEQYF. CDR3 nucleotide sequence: TGTGCCTGGAGTAAAGCTAGCGACTCCTACGAGCAGTACTTC.

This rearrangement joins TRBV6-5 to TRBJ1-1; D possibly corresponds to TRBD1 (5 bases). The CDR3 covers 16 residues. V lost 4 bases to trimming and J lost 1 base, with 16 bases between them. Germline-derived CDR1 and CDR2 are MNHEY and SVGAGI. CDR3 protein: CASSSSPGGGNTEAFF. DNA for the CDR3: TGTGCCAGCAGTTCCTCCCCTGGGGGAGGGAACACTGAAGCTTTCTTT.

CDR3 nucleotides: TGTGCCAGCAGTGTCCTAGCGGAGACCCAGTACTTC. This translates into CASSVLAETQYF. The chain has TRBV2 and TRBJ2-5; maybe TRBD2 (6 bases). Germline V gives CDR1 SNHLY, CDR2 FYNNEI. CDR3 size: 12 residues. Trimming pared 4 bases from V and 5 bases from J, leaving 8 bases between. Filled out from reference TRBV2 and TRBJ2-5, the complete variable domain reads EPEVTQTPSHQVTQMGQEVILRCVPISNHLYFYWYRQILGQKVEFLVSFYNNEISEKSEIFDDQFSVERPDGSNFTLKIRSTKLEDSAMYFCASSVLAETQYFGPGTRLLVL.

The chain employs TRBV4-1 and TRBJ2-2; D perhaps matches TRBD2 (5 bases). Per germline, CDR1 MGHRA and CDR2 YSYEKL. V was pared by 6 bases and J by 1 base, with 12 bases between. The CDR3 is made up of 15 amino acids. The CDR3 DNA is TGCGCCAGCAGGCCTGCGGGTCAGAACACCGGGGAGCTGTTTTTT. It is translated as CASRPAGQNTGELFF.

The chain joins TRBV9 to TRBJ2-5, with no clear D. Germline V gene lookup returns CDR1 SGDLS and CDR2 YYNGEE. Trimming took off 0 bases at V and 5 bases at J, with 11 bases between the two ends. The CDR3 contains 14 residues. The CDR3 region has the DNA TGTGCCAGCAGCGTAGGACCCACGCGGGAGACCCAGTACTTC. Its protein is CASSVGPTRETQYF.

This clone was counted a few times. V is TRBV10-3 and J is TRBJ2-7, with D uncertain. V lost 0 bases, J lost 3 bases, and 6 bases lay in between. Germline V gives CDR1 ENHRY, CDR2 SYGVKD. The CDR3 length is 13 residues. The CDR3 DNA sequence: TGTGCCATCAGTGAGTCTTACAGCTACGAGCAGTACTTC. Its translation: CAISESYSYEQYF.

CDR3 residues: CASSNGQGEVLDTEAFF. The CDR3 DNA reads TGCGCCAGCAGCAATGGACAGGGGGAGGTTTTGGACACTGAAGCTTTCTTT. The chain uses TRBV5-1 and TRBJ1-1; 10 bases are shared with TRBD1. The J segment lost 3 bases and the V segment lost 4 bases, leaving 12 bases of the junction unmatched. This CDR3 contains 17 residues. From germline, CDR1 is SGHRS and CDR2 YFSETQ. The complete variable domain, with remaining parts taken from reference TRBV5-1 and TRBJ1-1, reads KAGVTQTPRYLIKTRGQQVTLSCSPISGHRSVSWYQQTPGQGLQFLFEYFSETQRNKGNFPGRFSGRQFSNSRSEMNVSTLELGDSALYLCASSNGQGEVLDTEAFFGQGTRLTVV.

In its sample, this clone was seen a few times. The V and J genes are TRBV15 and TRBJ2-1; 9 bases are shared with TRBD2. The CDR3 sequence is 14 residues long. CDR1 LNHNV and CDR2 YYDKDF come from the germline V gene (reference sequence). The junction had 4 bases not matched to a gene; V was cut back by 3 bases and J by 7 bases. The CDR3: CATSREREANEQFF. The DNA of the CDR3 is TGTGCCACCAGCAGGGAGCGGGAGGCGAATGAGCAGTTCTTC.

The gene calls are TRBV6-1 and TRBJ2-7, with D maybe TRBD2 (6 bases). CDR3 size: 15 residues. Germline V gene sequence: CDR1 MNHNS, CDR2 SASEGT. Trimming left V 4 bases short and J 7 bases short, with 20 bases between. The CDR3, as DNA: TGTGCCAGCAGTGTTCGCAGGATGGGGGGTGGGGAGCAGTACTTC. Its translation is CASSVRRMGGGEQYF.

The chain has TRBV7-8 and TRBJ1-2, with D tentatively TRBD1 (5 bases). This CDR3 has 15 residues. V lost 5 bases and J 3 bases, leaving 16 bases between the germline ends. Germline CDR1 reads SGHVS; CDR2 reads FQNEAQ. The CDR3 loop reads CASSASFRVDYGYTF. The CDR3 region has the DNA TGTGCCAGCAGCGCCTCATTCAGGGTTGACTATGGCTACACCTTC.

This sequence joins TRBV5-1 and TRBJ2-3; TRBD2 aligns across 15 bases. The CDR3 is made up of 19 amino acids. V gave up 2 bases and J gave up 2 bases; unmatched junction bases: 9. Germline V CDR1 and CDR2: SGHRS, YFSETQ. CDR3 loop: CASSFGLAGGRGDTDTQYF. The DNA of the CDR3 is TGCGCCAGCAGCTTCGGACTAGCGGGAGGGAGAGGGGACACAGATACGCAGTATTTT.

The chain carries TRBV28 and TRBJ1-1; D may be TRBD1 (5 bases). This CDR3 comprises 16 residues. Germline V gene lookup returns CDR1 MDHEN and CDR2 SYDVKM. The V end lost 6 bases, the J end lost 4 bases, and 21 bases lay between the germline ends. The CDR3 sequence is CASSPGGFAIGTEAFF. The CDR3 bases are TGTGCCAGCAGCCCCGGGGGGTTTGCAATTGGCACTGAAGCTTTCTTT.

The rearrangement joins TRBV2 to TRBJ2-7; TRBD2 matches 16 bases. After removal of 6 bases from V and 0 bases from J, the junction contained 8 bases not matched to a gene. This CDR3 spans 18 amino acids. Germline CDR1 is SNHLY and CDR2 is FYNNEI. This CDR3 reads CASRPGLAGGPGSYEQYF. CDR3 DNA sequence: TGTGCCAGCAGACCGGGACTAGCGGGGGGGCCGGGCTCCTACGAGCAGTACTTC. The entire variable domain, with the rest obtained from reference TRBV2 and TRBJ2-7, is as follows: EPEVTQTPSHQVTQMGQEVILRCVPISNHLYFYWYRQILGQKVEFLVSFYNNEISEKSEIFDDQFSVERPDGSNFTLKIRSTKLEDSAMYFCASRPGLAGGPGSYEQYFGPGTRLTVT.

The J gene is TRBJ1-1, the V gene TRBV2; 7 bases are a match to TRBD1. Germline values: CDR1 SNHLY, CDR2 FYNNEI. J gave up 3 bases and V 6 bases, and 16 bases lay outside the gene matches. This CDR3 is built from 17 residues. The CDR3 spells CASSARGQTGSHTEAFF. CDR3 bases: TGTGCCAGCAGCGCTAGGGGACAGACGGGGTCGCACACTGAAGCTTTCTTT.

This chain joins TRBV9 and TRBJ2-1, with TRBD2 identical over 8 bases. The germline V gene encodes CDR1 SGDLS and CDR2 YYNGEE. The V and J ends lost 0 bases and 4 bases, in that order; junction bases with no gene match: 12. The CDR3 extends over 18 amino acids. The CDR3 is CASSVDPWASGLYNEQFF. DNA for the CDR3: TGTGCCAGCAGCGTAGATCCTTGGGCTAGCGGGCTTTACAATGAGCAGTTCTTC. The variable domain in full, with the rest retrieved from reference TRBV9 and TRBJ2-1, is DSGVTQTPKHLITATGQRVTLRCSPRSGDLSVYWYQQSLDQGLQFLIQYYNGEERAKGNILERFSAQQFPDLHSELNLSSLELGDSALYFCASSVDPWASGLYNEQFFGPGTRLTVL.